The clone carrying this T cell receptor (beta chain) was counted at least ten times. As for time point: healthy volunteer bleed at 2 weeks. Before extraction, the whole blood was not fractionated, and total RNA was taken from it. It was the library that attached unique molecular identifiers to individual cDNA molecules. Original analysis: A typical sample had 95,000 to 100,000 TCRs, with roughly 20,000 to 700,000 overall. TCRdb redid the calling of the RACE reads with MiXCR, one entry per CDR3 protein. The V and J calls here are based on TCRdb, not the publication. The sample contains roughly 120,000 distinct CDR3 sequences, approximately 9.5% of which appear only once. V was pared by 3 bases and J by 1 base, with 6 bases between. The CDR3 spans 13 residues. The germline V gene has CDR1 PRHDT and CDR2 FYEKMQ (reference sequence). This sample is part of a study of human T cells and chemical hapten exposure. On the study more broadly: It was small differences in pooled library volume that mainly caused per-sample TCR yields to vary.

Sequences were obtained from whole blood. This receptor was identified in a male donor in good health. Some clones in this sample may be carry-over from other donors' samples. V usage is TRBV13 and J usage is TRBJ1-1, with D uncertain. Here the CDR3 DNA reads TGTGCCAGCAGCTTGGACTGGAACACTGAAGCTTTCTTT. As protein: CASSLDWNTEAFF.